This T cell receptor beta chain was found in a study of blood T cell repertoires in COVID-19. Turning to the study itself: Samples taken during acute and convalescent COVID-19 were collected in the United States, Italy and Spain. T cells, B-cell-depleted T cells, or PBMCs supplied cDNA or gDNA.

This clone appeared a few times. Original methodology: For nucleated cells, counts were estimated from reference gene primer amplification. Using immunoSEQ multiplex PCR, the repertoire was profiled, and TCRdb retains in-frame clones only, with some absent. V, J and clone size were drawn from that table, and D and trimming were deduced from the DNA. The sample shows hundreds of thousands of clones, about 73% of them seen only once. The length of the CDR3 is 16 residues. The J segment lost 5 bases and the V segment lost 3 bases, leaving 8 bases of the junction unmatched. Germline values: CDR1 WNHNN, CDR2 SYGVQD (reference sequence).

Material for sequencing was peripheral blood. This sequence was found in a woman older than 75 with acute or convalescent COVID-19. The rearrangement uses TRBV10-1 and TRBJ2-4; 9 nucleotides match TRBD2. CDR3 protein: CASSDVASGNQNIQYF. CDR3 in DNA: TGCGCCAGCAGTGATGTGGCTAGCGGGAACCAAAACATTCAGTACTTC.